This TCR beta chain is from a study of T cell changes during pregnancy in multiple sclerosis. The protocol was immunoSEQ multiplex PCR, while the TCRdb copy is restricted to in-frame clones and leaves out a portion. The sample lists some 80,000 clones, around 89% occurring once. The CDR3 has 13 amino acids. V was shortened by 2 bases and J by 11 bases, with 15 bases between the two germline ends. Germline loops: CDR1 MNHNY, CDR2 SVGAGI (reference sequence). The specimen was peripheral blood, collected in the first trimester of pregnancy. The chain links TRBV6-6 to TRBJ1-1, with no clear D. The TCR sequence derives from a female donor in good health, enrolled as a control in a pregnancy study. CDR3 in amino acids: CASSYGNPPRAFF. CDR3 DNA: TGTGCCAGCAGTTACGGTAACCCCCCGAGGGCTTTCTTT.